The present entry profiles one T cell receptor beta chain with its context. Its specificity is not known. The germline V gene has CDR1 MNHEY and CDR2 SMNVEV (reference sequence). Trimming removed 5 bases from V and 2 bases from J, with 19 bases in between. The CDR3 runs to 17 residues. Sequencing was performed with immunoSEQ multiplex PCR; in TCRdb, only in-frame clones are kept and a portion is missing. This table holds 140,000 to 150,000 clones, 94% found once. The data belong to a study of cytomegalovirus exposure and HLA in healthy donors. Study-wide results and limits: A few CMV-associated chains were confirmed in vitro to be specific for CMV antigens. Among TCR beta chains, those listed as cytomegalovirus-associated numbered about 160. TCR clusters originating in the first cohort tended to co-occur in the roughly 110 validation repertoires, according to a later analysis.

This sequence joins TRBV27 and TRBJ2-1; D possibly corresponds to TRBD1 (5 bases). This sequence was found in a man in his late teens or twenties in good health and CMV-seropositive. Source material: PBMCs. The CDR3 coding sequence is TGTGCCAGCAGTCCGACCTCTAGGGCAGGGCCCTACAATGAGCAGTTCTTC. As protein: CASSPTSRAGPYNEQFF.